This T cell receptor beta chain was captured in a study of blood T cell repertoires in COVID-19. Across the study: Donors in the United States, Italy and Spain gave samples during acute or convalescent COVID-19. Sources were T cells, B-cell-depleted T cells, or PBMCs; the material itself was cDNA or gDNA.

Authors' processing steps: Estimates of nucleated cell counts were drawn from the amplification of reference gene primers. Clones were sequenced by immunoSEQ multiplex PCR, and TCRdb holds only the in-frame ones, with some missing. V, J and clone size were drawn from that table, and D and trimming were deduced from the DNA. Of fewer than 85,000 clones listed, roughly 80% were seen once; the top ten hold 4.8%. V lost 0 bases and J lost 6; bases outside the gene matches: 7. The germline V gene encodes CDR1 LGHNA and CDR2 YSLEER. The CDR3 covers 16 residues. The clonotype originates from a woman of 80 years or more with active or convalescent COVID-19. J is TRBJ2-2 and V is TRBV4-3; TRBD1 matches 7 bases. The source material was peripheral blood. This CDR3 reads CASSQETGRGSGELFF. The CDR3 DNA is TGCGCCAGCAGCCAAGAGACGGGCAGGGGGTCCGGGGAGCTGTTTTTT.